The clone carrying this T cell receptor beta chain is a singleton in its sample. These data originate in a study of blood T cell repertoires in COVID-19. The wider study: Spain, Italy and the United States supplied samples that represented acute and convalescent COVID-19. From T cells, B-cell-depleted T cells, or PBMCs came the material, which was cDNA or gDNA.

Original data processing: The authors estimated nucleated cell counts from reference gene primer amplification. Some clones are missing from TCRdb's copy, which holds only in-frame ones; the method was immunoSEQ multiplex PCR. V, J and clone size are those of that table, while D and trimming were read from the DNA. The sample lists tens of thousands of clones, around 90% occurring once. The CDR3 spans 14 residues. CDR1 SGHRS and CDR2 YFSETQ come from the germline V gene. The J segment lost 8 bases and the V segment lost 3 bases, leaving 8 bases of the junction unmatched. The chain uses TRBV5-1 and TRBJ2-1, with 7 bases identical to TRBD2. Sequences were obtained from peripheral blood. This TCR came from a man aged 60 to 75 with active COVID-19. The CDR3 sequence is CASSSGLVIDEQFF. CDR3 bases: TGCGCCAGCAGCTCAGGACTAGTCATTGATGAGCAGTTCTTC. Full variable domain (rest looked up from reference TRBV5-1 and TRBJ2-1): KAGVTQTPRYLIKTRGQQVTLSCSPISGHRSVSWYQQTPGQGLQFLFEYFSETQRNKGNFPGRFSGRQFSNSRSEMNVSTLELGDSALYLCASSSGLVIDEQFFGPGTRLTVL.